The present T cell receptor beta chain was sequenced within a study of blood T cells in healthy people across ages. Study at large: About one barcoded beta molecule was captured per two T cells (by template switching). Study-wide points: The fall in TCR beta diversity per million T cells was roughly linear with age. Relative to aged donors, long-lived donors carried more naive CD4+ cells and displayed higher diversity.

Together with a sample-barcoded 5' primer, a J-beta primer mix was included in a second PCR lasting about 7 to 12 cycles. Tagging of each cDNA molecule was performed by a template-switch adaptor with 12 random nucleotides. TCRdb processed the 5' RACE reads anew with MiXCR; each CDR3 protein has one entry. The profile covers some 920,000 distinct CDR3 sequences, with approximately 50% appearing a single time and over 20% taken by the ten largest. From germline, CDR1 is MNHEY and CDR2 SMNVEV (reference sequence). This CDR3 is 15 amino acids long. Trimming removed 6 bases at V and 6 bases at J, with 18 bases between. Worth noting for this clonotype: As yet, its antigen is unknown.

J is TRBJ2-1 and V is TRBV27; either TRBD1 or TRBD2 may fit D (5 bases each). Sequencing was done on a sample of blood. The clonotype was recovered from a woman aged 55-70 years in good health. The CDR3 here is CASRVNRDHPNEQFF. As DNA, the CDR3 is TGTGCCAGCAGAGTGAACCGGGACCATCCCAATGAGCAGTTCTTC.